The 19 T cell receptor beta chains reported below all come from one sample, sequenced in a study of identical twins. TCRdb processed the 5' RACE reads anew with MiXCR; each CDR3 protein has one entry. The sample shows under 800,000 distinct CDR3 sequences, approximately 21% of them seen only once. These records were also assigned to another study, of T cells expressing NK-cell markers.

Sequencing input: PBMCs. These receptors all come from a woman under 30 in good health.

This clonotype has a count of ten or more. The chain carries TRBV2 and TRBJ1-2, with D perhaps matching TRBD1 (5 bases). The V gene lost 4 bases and the J gene lost 0 bases, with 15 bases spanning the gap. Germline V gene lookup returns CDR1 SNHLY and CDR2 FYNNEI. The CDR3 consists of 16 residues. CDR3 region: CASSVGAIASNYGYTF. In DNA, the CDR3 is TGTGCCAGCAGTGTTGGGGCAATTGCCTCTAACTATGGCTACACCTTC.

The chain is built from TRBV28 and TRBJ2-7; a possible D gene is TRBD1 (6 bases). The CDR3 extends over 14 amino acids. V dropped 6 bases and J dropped 2 bases, with 14 bases sitting between them. Germline V gene sequence: CDR1 MDHEN, CDR2 SYDVKM. CDR3 in amino acids: CASSHRRTAYEQYF. The CDR3 DNA is TGTGCCAGCAGCCACCGTCGGACAGCCTACGAGCAGTACTTC.

This chain joins TRBV15 and TRBJ2-1; 10 nucleotides match TRBD1. The CDR3 runs to 16 residues. V was clipped by 1 base and J by 5 bases; unmatched bases: 5. Germline assignment: CDR1 LNHNV and CDR2 YYDKDF (reference sequence). CDR3 sequence (DNA): TGTGCCACCAGCAGAGGATGGGACAGGGGAAACAATGAGCAGTTCTTC. This codes for CATSRGWDRGNNEQFF.

This rearrangement joins TRBV20-1 to TRBJ2-7, with 8 nucleotides matching TRBD2. This CDR3 has 15 amino acids. V was clipped by 1 base and J by 3 bases; unmatched bases: 8. In germline, CDR1 is DFQATT, CDR2 SNEGSKA (reference sequence). The CDR3, as DNA: TGCAGTGCTAGAGTTGTGTTAGCGGGATACTACGAGCAGTACTTC. Translating it yields CSARVVLAGYYEQYF.

J is TRBJ2-3 and V is TRBV12-3 or TRBV12-4; D is unresolved. With 5 bases removed from V and 0 bases from J, the gap between germline ends came to 18 bases. This CDR3 spans 17 amino acids. The CDR3 loop reads CASSPDGVSLSTDTQYF. CDR3 nucleotide sequence: TGTGCCAGCAGTCCTGATGGGGTTAGTCTAAGCACAGATACGCAGTATTTT.

The chain recombines TRBV24-1 with TRBJ2-1, with TRBD2 matching 7 bases. The CDR3 loop spans 15 amino acids. The ends lost 2 bases at V and 4 bases at J; junction bases unmatched: 4. Germline values: CDR1 KGHDR, CDR2 SFDVKD. The CDR3 sequence is CATSDSKGLYNEQFF. In nucleotides, the CDR3 is TGTGCCACCAGTGATTCGAAGGGACTATACAATGAGCAGTTCTTC.

This clonotype was detected a few times. The chain employs TRBV5-1 and TRBJ2-3; 9 bases are shared with TRBD2. Germline V lookup: CDR1 SGHRS, CDR2 YFSETQ. The CDR3 is made up of 20 amino acids. V was pared by 5 bases and J by 1 base, with 20 bases of the junction left unmatched. The CDR3 coding sequence is TGCGCCAGCAGTCCGACGGAGGAATTAGCGGGAGTGATAGGCACAGATACGCAGTATTTT. Protein: CASSPTEELAGVIGTDTQYF.

This chain links TRBV12-3 or TRBV12-4 with TRBJ2-1; 7 nucleotides line up with TRBD2. V was clipped by 8 bases and J by 2 bases; unmatched bases: 6. The CDR3 totals 14 residues. This CDR3 reads CASGPGTTYNEQFF. CDR3 nucleotides: TGTGCCAGCGGGCCCGGGACTACCTACAATGAGCAGTTCTTC.

This clonotype was recorded many times. V gene TRBV20-1 combines with J gene TRBJ1-4, with D perhaps matching TRBD1 (6 bases). The CDR3 totals 14 residues. Trimming removed 6 bases from V and 7 bases from J, with 18 bases in between. Germline V CDR1 and CDR2: DFQATT, SNEGSKA (reference sequence). CDR3 region: CSAARGGLSEKLFF. In nucleotides, the CDR3 is TGCAGTGCAGCCCGGGGGGGCTTGAGTGAAAAACTGTTTTTT.

This clonotype has more than one count but fewer than ten. The rearrangement links TRBV10-1 to TRBJ2-2; 11 bases map to TRBD2. V lost 3 bases to trimming and J lost 1 base; unmatched junction nucleotides: 7. The CDR3 extends over 18 amino acids. CDR1 is WNHNN and CDR2 is SYGVQD in the germline V gene (reference sequence). The CDR3 loop reads CASSEGASGRQNTGELFF. The CDR3 nucleotides read TGCGCCAGCAGTGAAGGGGCTAGCGGGAGGCAGAACACCGGGGAGCTGTTTTTT.

The genes are TRBV7-9 and TRBJ2-1; no firm D call. Germline values: CDR1 SEHNR, CDR2 FQNEAQ (reference sequence). The V end was cut by 11 bases, the J end by 5 bases, with 16 bases between. CDR3 size: 13 residues. CDR3 coding DNA: TGTGCCGTCCGGGCCTTACTCAACAATGAGCAGTTCTTC. Its protein is CAVRALLNNEQFF.

The chain couples TRBV7-9 to TRBJ1-1, with a possible D match to TRBD1 (6 bases). Germline V gives CDR1 SEHNR, CDR2 FQNEAQ (reference sequence). Trimming cost V 7 bases and J 5 bases, with 20 bases left between them. The CDR3 consists of 15 residues. The CDR3 DNA reads TGTGCCAGCACAGACCTACAGGGTCATGGTACTGAAGCTTTCTTT. Residues: CASTDLQGHGTEAFF.

This clonotype turned up a few times. This chain connects TRBV20-1 to TRBJ2-1; possibly TRBD2 for D (6 bases). This CDR3 region has 14 residues. In germline, CDR1 is DFQATT, CDR2 SNEGSKA (reference sequence). With 1 base removed from V and 5 bases from J, the gap between germline ends came to 12 bases. CDR3 in DNA: TGCAGTGCTAGAGGGGCGGGAACACACAATGAGCAGTTCTTC. It specifies CSARGAGTHNEQFF.

This clonotype turned up a few times. The genes are TRBV12-3 or TRBV12-4 and TRBJ2-7; 7 positions agree with TRBD1. After removal of 4 bases from V and 3 bases from J, the junction contained 12 bases not matched to a gene. This CDR3 contains 16 residues. The CDR3, as DNA: TGTGCCAGCAGTTCGCCCTCCGGGACAGCTAGCTACGAGCAGTACTTC. Translated, it gives CASSSPSGTASYEQYF.

As for this clonotype: A junction end diverges from the germline sequence, so it may reflect a read error. V is TRBV7-7 and J is TRBJ2-5; D may be TRBD2 (5 bases). Per germline, CDR1 SSHAT and CDR2 FNYEAQ (reference sequence). This CDR3 contains 14 residues. CDR3 bases: TGTGCTAGCAGCCTAAAGAGGGCCGGGGAGACCCAGTACTTC. Its protein product is CASSLKRAGETQYF.

The V gene is TRBV5-1, the J gene TRBJ1-3; weak D call: TRBD1 (6 bases). With 4 bases removed from V and 2 bases from J, the gap between germline ends came to 16 bases. The CDR3 length is 16 residues. Germline V gene sequence: CDR1 SGHRS, CDR2 YFSETQ. The CDR3 protein is CASSLEGQNTGNTIYF. CDR3 DNA: TGCGCCAGCAGCCTGGAAGGACAGAACACTGGAAACACCATATATTTT.

In its sample, this clonotype was seen a few times. The chain recombines TRBV20-1 with TRBJ2-3; TRBD2 agrees at 8 bases. Germline trimming cut 6 bases from V and 1 base from J; bases unmatched to any gene: 6. Germline-derived CDR1 and CDR2 are DFQATT and SNEGSKA (reference sequence). The CDR3 has 14 residues. CDR3 DNA: TGCAGTGCCAACCACGGGGGGGGCACAGATACGCAGTATTTT. Translation gives CSANHGGGTDTQYF.

This clonotype was found many times. V usage is TRBV6-1 and J usage is TRBJ2-1; perhaps TRBD1 as D (6 bases). CDR3 size: 13 residues. V lost 7 bases and J lost 3, with 10 bases in between. Germline-derived CDR1 and CDR2 are MNHNS and SASEGT. CDR3 coding DNA: TGTGCCAGCAATCGAGGGGGCTACAATGAGCAGTTCTTC. This codes for CASNRGGYNEQFF.

This clonotype was found many times. CDR3 sequence: CASSHGAGGLQETQYF. The CDR3 nucleotides are TGTGCCAGCAGCCACGGAGCGGGAGGCCTACAAGAGACCCAGTACTTC. The chain combines TRBV7-2 with TRBJ2-5; TRBD2 matches 9 bases. The CDR3 totals 16 residues. The ends lost 5 bases at V and 2 bases at J; junction bases unmatched: 9. Per the germline V gene, CDR1 is SGHTA and CDR2 is FQGNSA.